The 3 T cell receptor beta chains given below trace back to one sample, sequenced in a study of OX40 agonist ivuxolimab in advanced cancers. Clones were sequenced by immunoSEQ multiplex PCR, and TCRdb holds only the in-frame ones, with some missing. Among some 32,000 clones listed, roughly 84% were seen once. The starting material was CD4+ or CD8+ T cells sorted from blood, obtained in a trial of the OX40 agonist ivuxolimab. Receptor source: an adult with an advanced solid tumor such as melanoma, head and neck, liver or kidney cancer.

This CDR3 is CASSLEGMNTEAFF. The CDR3 bases are TGTGCCAGCAGTTTGGAGGGTATGAACACTGAAGCTTTCTTT. The chain uses TRBV28 and TRBJ1-1; D is uncertain. V lost 3 bases and J 0 bases, leaving 8 bases between the germline ends. Germline CDR1 and CDR2: MDHEN and SYDVKM. CDR3 size: 14 residues.

Judged by abundance, this clone is medium-sized. The chain recombines TRBV13 with TRBJ2-1; D remains unclear. Germline V lookup: CDR1 PRHDT, CDR2 FYEKMQ (reference sequence). V dropped 5 bases and J dropped 4 bases, with 12 bases sitting between them. This CDR3 contains 14 residues. The CDR3 sequence is CASSQNGRYNEQFF. In DNA form, the CDR3 reads TGTGCCAGCAGCCAAAACGGCAGGTACAATGAGCAGTTCTTC.

The CDR3 bases are TGTGCCAGCAGCTCAGCCCCCGTTCCTTCACCCCTCCACTTT. Translation gives CASSSAPVPSPLHF. This sequence joins TRBV7-9 and TRBJ1-6; D remains ambiguous. Trimming removed 4 bases from V and 9 bases from J, with 13 bases in between. The CDR3 is made up of 14 amino acids. Per germline, CDR1 SEHNR and CDR2 FQNEAQ (reference sequence).